This TCR beta chain was identified in a study of PD-1 blockade in classical Hodgkin lymphoma. With no exception, relapse followed autologous stem cell transplantation in all patients, and brentuximab vedotin exposure varied. In regard to this clone: Its antigen is as yet unknown.

CDR3 length: 16 residues. With 7 bases removed from V and 0 bases from J, the gap between germline ends came to 19 bases. Germline V CDR1 and CDR2: MDHEN, SYDVKM. Repertoires were generated with immunoSEQ multiplex PCR, while TCRdb's copy carries only in-frame clones and drops some. The data show 98,000 or so clones, roughly 87% seen once. Study-level points and caveats: Lower baseline TCR diversity marked trial partial responders and progressors. By C4D1, CD4+ diversity increased significantly, especially in complete responders. Causes of the repertoire differences remain undefined, possibly disease activity or prior therapy. Newly diagnosed patients had baseline TCR diversity that was reportedly lower than that of healthy donors.

The receptor's source is a human donor with classical Hodgkin lymphoma. The chain recombines TRBV28 with TRBJ2-7; D is undetermined. The sequenced sample was peripheral blood mononuclear cells (PBMCs), obtained before the second cycle of nivolumab. CDR3 DNA: TGTGCCAGCACCCCCCATCCAGGTTCTAGCTCCTACGAGCAGTACTTC. Translated: CASTPHPGSSSYEQYF.